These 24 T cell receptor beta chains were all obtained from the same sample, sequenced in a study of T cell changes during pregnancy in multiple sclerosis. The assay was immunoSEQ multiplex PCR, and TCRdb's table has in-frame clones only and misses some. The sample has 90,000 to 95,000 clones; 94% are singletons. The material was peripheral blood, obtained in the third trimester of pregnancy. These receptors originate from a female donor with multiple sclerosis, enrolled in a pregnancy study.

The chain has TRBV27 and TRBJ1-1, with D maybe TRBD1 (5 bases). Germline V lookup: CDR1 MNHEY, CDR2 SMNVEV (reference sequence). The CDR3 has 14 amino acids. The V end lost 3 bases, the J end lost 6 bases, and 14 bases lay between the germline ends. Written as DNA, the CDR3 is TGTGCCAGCAGTTTGTACCGGGGGACGGCTGAAGCTTTCTTT. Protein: CASSLYRGTAEAFF.

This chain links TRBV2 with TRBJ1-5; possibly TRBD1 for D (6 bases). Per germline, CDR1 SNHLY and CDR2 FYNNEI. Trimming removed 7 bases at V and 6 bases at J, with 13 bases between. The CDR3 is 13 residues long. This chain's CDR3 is CASTSTGLQPQHF. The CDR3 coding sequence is TGTGCCAGCACCTCGACAGGCCTTCAGCCCCAGCATTTT.

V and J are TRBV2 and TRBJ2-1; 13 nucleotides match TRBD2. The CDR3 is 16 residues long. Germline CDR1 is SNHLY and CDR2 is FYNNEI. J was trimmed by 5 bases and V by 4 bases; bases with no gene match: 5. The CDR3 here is CASSGRLAGGHNEQFF. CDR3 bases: TGTGCCAGCAGTGGCAGACTAGCGGGAGGCCACAATGAGCAGTTCTTC.

The CDR3 region has the DNA TGTGCCAGTAGTATCGCAGGGGACAGCCGAAACACCATATATTTT. This translates into CASSIAGDSRNTIYF. The V gene is TRBV19, the J gene TRBJ1-3; TRBD1 matches at 7 bases. The CDR3 is 15 amino acids. Germline V lookup: CDR1 LNHDA, CDR2 SQIVND (reference sequence). The J segment lost 5 bases and the V segment lost 3 bases, leaving 7 bases of the junction unmatched.

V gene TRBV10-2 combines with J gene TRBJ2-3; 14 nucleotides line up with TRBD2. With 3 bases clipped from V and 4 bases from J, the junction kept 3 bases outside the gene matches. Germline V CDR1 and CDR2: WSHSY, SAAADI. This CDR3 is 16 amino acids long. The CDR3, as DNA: TGCGCCAGCAGTGAAGGGACTAGCGGGAGTGCAGATACGCAGTATTTT. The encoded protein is CASSEGTSGSADTQYF.

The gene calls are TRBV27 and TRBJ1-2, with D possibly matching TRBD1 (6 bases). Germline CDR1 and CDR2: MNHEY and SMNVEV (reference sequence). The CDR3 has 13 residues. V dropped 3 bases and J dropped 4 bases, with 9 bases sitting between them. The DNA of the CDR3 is TGTGCCAGCAGTTTCCGGGACACCTATGGCTACACCTTC. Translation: CASSFRDTYGYTF.

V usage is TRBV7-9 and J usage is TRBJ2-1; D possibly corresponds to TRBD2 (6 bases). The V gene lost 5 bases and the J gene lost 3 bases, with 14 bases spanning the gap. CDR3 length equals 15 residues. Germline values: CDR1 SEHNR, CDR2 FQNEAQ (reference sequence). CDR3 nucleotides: TGTGCCAGCAGCCGTATGGGACTGGTCTACAATGAGCAGTTCTTC. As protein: CASSRMGLVYNEQFF.

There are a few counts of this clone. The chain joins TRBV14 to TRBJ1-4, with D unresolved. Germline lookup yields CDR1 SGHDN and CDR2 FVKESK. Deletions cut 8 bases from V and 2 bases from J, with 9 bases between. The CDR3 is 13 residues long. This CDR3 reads CASSRGTNEKLFF. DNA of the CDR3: TGTGCCAGCTCCCGAGGCACTAATGAAAAACTGTTTTTT.

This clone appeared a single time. The CDR3 bases are TGTGCCAGCAGCCTAGGTGTGGGTGGAAACACCATATATTTT. It codes for CASSLGVGGNTIYF. The chain has TRBV27 and TRBJ1-3; D remains ambiguous. Looked up from germline, CDR1 is MNHEY and CDR2 is SMNVEV (reference sequence). The CDR3 is 14 residues long. Trimming left V 6 bases short and J 3 bases short, with 12 bases between.

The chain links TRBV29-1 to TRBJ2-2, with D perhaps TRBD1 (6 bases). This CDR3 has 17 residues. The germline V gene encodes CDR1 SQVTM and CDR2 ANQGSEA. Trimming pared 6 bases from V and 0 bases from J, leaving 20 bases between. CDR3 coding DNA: TGCAGCGTGCTATCGCCCTTGGGGGCGGCGAACACCGGGGAGCTGTTTTTT. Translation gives CSVLSPLGAANTGELFF.

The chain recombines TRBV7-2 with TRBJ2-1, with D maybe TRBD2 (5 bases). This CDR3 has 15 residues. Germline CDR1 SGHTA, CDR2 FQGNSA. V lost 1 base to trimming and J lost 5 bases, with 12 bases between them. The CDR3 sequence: CASSLEGLKNNEQFF. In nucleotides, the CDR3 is TGTGCCAGCAGCTTAGAAGGACTTAAGAACAATGAGCAGTTCTTC.

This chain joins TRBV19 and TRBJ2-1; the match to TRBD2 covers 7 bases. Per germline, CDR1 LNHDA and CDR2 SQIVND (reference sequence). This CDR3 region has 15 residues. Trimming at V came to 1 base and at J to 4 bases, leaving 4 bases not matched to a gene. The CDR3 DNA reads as TGTGCCAGTAGTATAGGCAGCGGGGTATACAATGAGCAGTTCTTC. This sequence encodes CASSIGSGVYNEQFF.

CDR3 loop: CASRPGTSDTQYF. CDR3 sequence (DNA): TGTGCCAGCAGACCTGGGACTTCAGATACGCAGTATTTT. The chain uses TRBV25-1 and TRBJ2-3; TRBD2 is a possible D gene (6 bases). The CDR3 has 13 residues. V lost 6 bases to trimming and J lost 4 bases, with 11 bases between them. Germline assignment: CDR1 MGHDK and CDR2 SYGVNS.

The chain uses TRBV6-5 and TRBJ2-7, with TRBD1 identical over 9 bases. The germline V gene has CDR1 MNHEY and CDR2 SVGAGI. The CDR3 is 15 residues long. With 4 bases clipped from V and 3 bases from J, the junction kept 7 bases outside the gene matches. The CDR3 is CASSSPQGASYEQYF. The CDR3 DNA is TGTGCCAGCAGTTCACCACAGGGGGCGAGCTACGAGCAGTACTTC.

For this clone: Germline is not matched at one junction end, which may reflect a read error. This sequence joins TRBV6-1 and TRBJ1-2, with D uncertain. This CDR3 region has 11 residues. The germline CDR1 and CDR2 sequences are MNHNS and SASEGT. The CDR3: CASSEGPGYTF. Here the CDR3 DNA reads TGTGCCAGTAGTGAAGGGCCTGGCTACACCTTC.

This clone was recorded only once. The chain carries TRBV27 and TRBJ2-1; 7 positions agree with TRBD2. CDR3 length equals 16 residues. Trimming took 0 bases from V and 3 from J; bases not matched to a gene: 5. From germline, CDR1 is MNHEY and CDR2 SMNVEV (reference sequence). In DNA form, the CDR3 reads TGTGCCAGCAGTTTATCGAATGCGGGGGACTACAATGAGCAGTTCTTC. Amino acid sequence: CASSLSNAGDYNEQFF.

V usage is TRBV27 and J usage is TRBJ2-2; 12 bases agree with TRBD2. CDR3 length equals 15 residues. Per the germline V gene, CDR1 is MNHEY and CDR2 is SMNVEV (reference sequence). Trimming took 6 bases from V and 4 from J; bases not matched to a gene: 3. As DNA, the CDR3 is TGTGCCAGCAGGGGACTAGCGGGTGTCACCGGGGAGCTGTTTTTT. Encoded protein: CASRGLAGVTGELFF.

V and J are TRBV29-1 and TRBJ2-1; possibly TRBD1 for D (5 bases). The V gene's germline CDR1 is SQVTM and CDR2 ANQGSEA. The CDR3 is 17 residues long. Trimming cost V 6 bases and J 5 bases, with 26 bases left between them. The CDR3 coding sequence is TGCAGCGTGGGCAGGGCAGGTGGAGCCTTGGGCAACAATGAGCAGTTCTTC. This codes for CSVGRAGGALGNNEQFF.

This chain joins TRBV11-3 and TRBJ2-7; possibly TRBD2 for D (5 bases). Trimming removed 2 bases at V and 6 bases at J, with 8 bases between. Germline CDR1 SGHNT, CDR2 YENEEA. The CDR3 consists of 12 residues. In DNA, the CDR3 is TGTGCCAGCAGCTTAACCGGAGGCGAGCAGTACTTC. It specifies CASSLTGGEQYF. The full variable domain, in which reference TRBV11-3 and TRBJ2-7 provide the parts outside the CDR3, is EAGVVQSPRYKIIEKKQPVAFWCNPISGHNTLYWYLQNLGQGPELLIRYENEEAVDDSQLPKDRFSAERLKGVDSTLKIQPAELGDSAVYLCASSLTGGEQYFGPGTRLTVT.

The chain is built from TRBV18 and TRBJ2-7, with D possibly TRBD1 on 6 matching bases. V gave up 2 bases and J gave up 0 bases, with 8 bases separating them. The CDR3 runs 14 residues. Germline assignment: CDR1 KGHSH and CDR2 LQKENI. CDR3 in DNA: TGTGCCAGCTCACCAAGGGGGAACTCCTACGAGCAGTACTTC. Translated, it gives CASSPRGNSYEQYF.

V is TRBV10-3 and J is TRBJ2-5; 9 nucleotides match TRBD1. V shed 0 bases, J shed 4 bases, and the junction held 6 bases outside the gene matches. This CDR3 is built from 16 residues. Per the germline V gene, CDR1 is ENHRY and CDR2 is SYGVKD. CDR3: CAISESDMTGGETQYF. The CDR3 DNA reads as TGTGCCATCAGTGAGTCGGATATGACAGGGGGAGAGACCCAGTACTTC.

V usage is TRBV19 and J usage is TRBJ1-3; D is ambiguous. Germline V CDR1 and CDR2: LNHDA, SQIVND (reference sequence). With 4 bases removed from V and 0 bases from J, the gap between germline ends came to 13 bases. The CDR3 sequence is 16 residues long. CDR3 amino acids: CASSTSAGRSGNTIYF. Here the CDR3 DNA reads TGTGCCAGTAGTACCTCCGCGGGTCGCTCTGGAAACACCATATATTTT. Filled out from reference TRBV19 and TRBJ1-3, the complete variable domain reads DGGITQSPKYLFRKEGQNVTLSCEQNLNHDAMYWYRQDPGQGLRLIYYSQIVNDFQKGDIAEGYSVSREKKESFPLTVTSAQKNPTAFYLCASSTSAGRSGNTIYFGEGSWLTVV.

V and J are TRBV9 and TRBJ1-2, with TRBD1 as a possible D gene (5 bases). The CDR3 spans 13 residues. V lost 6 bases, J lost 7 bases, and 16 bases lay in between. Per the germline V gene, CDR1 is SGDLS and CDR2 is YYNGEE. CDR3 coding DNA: TGTGCCAGCACTCGAATGGGGCAAGGTGGCTACACCTTC. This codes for CASTRMGQGGYTF.

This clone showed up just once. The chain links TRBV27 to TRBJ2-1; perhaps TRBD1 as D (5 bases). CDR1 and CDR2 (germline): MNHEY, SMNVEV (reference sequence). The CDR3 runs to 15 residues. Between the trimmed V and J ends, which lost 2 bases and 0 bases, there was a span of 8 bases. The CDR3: CASSLDGASYNEQFF. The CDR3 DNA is TGTGCCAGCAGTTTAGATGGGGCCTCCTACAATGAGCAGTTCTTC.